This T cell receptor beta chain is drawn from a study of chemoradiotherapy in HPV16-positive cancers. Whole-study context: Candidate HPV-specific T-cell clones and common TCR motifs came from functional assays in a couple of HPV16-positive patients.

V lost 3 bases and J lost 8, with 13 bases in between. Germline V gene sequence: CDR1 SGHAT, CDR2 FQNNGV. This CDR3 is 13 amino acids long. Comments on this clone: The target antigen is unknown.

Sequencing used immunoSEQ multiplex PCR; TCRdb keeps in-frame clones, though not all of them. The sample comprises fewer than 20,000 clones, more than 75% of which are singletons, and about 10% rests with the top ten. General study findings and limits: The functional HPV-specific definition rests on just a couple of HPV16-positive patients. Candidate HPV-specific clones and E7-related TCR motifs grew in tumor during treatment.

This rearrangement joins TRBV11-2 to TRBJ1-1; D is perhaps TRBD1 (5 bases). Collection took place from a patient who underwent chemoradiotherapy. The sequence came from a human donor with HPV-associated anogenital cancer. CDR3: CASSLSDSPEAFF. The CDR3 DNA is TGTGCCAGCAGCTTGTCTGACAGTCCCGAAGCTTTCTTT.